This section outlines one T cell receptor beta chain sequence together with its context. Its antigen remains unknown. Through a sample-barcoded 5' primer and a J-beta primer mix, a second PCR was run for about 7 to 12 cycles. TCRdb processed the 5' RACE reads anew with MiXCR; each CDR3 protein has one entry. The profile shows about 540,000 distinct CDR3 sequences, 20% to 30% of them singletons. This entry is derived from a study of blood T cells in healthy people across ages. Staff drew approximately 9.1 milliliters of peripheral blood from each donor. Germline values: CDR1 SNHLY, CDR2 FYNNEI. This CDR3 has 15 residues. Regarding the study as a whole: With naive T cell percentage, TCR beta diversity showed a strong correlation.

These data also formed part of another study, on T cells of mothers and their children. That report adds: Slightly, though not significantly, more overlap was seen in related than in unrelated mother-child pairs.

V usage is TRBV2 and J usage is TRBJ2-5, with 10 bases fitting TRBD2. The DNA end is more similar to TRBJ2-1, so the J call may be wrong. The sample taken for sequencing was blood. This TCR came from a boy aged 5-17 years in good health. CDR3 nucleotides: TGTGCCAGCAGTGAGTGGAGCGGGAGGGCCAATGAGCAGTTCTTC. Translated, it gives CASSEWSGRANEQFF.